Each of the 20 T cell receptor beta chains below was sequenced from the same sample in a study of T cells in women clearing cervical HPV infection. The table came from immunoSEQ multiplex PCR; TCRdb's copy has only in-frame clones and leaves some out. In total, the table holds approximately 21,000 clones. The sample was blood buffy coat. The receptor set was obtained from a woman aged 18 to 69 with a cervical HPV16 infection that either progressed to CIN3+ or cleared (not recorded which).

For this clone: The CDR3 goes on 3 residues after the read ends, and that part is filled in from the germline J gene. The rearrangement uses TRBV19 and TRBJ1-1; perhaps TRBD1 as D (6 bases). The CDR3 spans 12 residues. Germline CDR1 and CDR2: LNHDA and SQIVND (reference sequence). CDR3 DNA, as far as it was read: TGTGCCAGTAGTCCAAGGGGGGGAGCA. Translated: CASSPRGGA. The CDR3 as a whole reads CASSPRGGAAFF.

CDR3 sequence: CAVQRQGTDGYTF. CDR3 DNA (partial): TGTGCCGTACAAAGACAGGGAACGGATGGC. V is TRBV19 and J is TRBJ1-2, with 7 nucleotides matching TRBD1. The DNA ends 3 residues before the CDR3 does, and the rest of the CDR3 is filled in from the germline J gene. The ends lost 11 bases at V and 6 bases at J; junction bases unmatched: 12. The germline V gene encodes CDR1 LNHDA and CDR2 SQIVND (reference sequence). The CDR3 length is 13 residues.

Comment on this clone: The read terminates 3 residues ahead of where the CDR3 ends, so the germline J gene completes it. The chain is built from TRBV2 and TRBJ1-6; maybe TRBD1 (6 bases). The length of the CDR3 is 14 residues. CDR1 is SNHLY, CDR2 FYNNEI, per germline. The V end was cut by 7 bases, the J end by 3 bases, with 10 bases between. The CDR3: CASIGRGYNSPLHF. CDR3 bases read: TGTGCCAGCATCGGCAGGGGCTATAATTCACCC.

For this clone: The read ends 3 residues before the CDR3 terminus; that terminus is restored from the germline J gene. This chain uses TRBV18 with TRBJ1-2; D is unclear. CDR1 KGHSH and CDR2 LQKENI come from the germline V gene. This CDR3 contains 19 residues. CDR3 protein: CASSPETRRSLERTDTYTF. The covered CDR3 bases are TGTGCCAGCTCACCAGAGACTAGACGGTCCCTAGAGCGCACAGATACC.

As regards this clone: The CDR3 end lies 3 residues beyond the end of the read and is filled in from the germline J gene. The chain is built from TRBV10-1 and TRBJ2-3; 7 positions agree with TRBD1. The CDR3 spans 13 residues. Unmatched junction bases numbered 7, after V lost 8 bases and J lost 5 bases. Germline values: CDR1 WNHNN, CDR2 SYGVQD (reference sequence). The sequenced CDR3 bases are TGCGCCAGCGCGGACAGGTCGGGAGATACG. Amino acid sequence: CASADRSGDT. The full-length CDR3 reads as CASADRSGDTQYF.

Concerning this clone: The sequence runs out 3 residues before the end of the CDR3; the remainder is reconstructed from the germline J gene. The chain joins TRBV7-9 to TRBJ2-2; TRBD2 is a possible D gene (6 bases). From germline, CDR1 is SEHNR and CDR2 FQNEAQ (reference sequence). The CDR3 is 14 residues long. V shed 6 bases and J shed 4 bases, with 12 bases lying between them. This chain's CDR3 is CASSGSGPTGELFF. The covered CDR3 bases are TGTGCCAGCAGTGGTAGCGGCCCCACCGGGGAG.

Details on this clone: The read halts 3 residues ahead of the CDR3 end, with the missing end drawn from the germline J gene. The rearrangement joins TRBV7-2 to TRBJ2-3; 10 nucleotides agree with TRBD2. This CDR3 is built from 12 residues. Germline V gene lookup returns CDR1 SGHTA and CDR2 FQGNSA. Partial CDR3 DNA: TGTGCCAGCAGTCGTAGCGGGGGGTCG. Amino acid sequence: CASSRSGGS. The full CDR3 reads CASSRSGGSQYF.

Note on this clone: The CDR3 is cut off 3 residues early in the read; its end comes from the germline J gene. V and J are TRBV7-9 and TRBJ1-1; D gene ambiguous. The V and J ends lost 1 base and 7 bases respectively, with 10 bases between them. Germline V gives CDR1 SEHNR, CDR2 FQNEAQ (reference sequence). CDR3 size: 13 residues. The CDR3: CASSLGARGEAFF. The CDR3 bases that were read are TGTGCCAGCAGCTTAGGGGCACGGGGTGAA.

CDR3 DNA (partial): TGTGCCTGGAGTGTACTAGCGGGAGTACTGGGGACC. It encodes CAWSVLAGVLGT. The whole CDR3 protein reads CAWSVLAGVLGTQYF. V and J are TRBV30 and TRBJ2-5, with TRBD2 matching 11 bases. The CDR3 extends 3 residues past the end of the read, so its final part is completed from the germline J gene. The CDR3 runs to 15 residues. V lost 0 bases, J lost 7 bases, and 7 bases stayed unmatched. The germline V gene encodes CDR1 GTSNPN and CDR2 SVGIG (reference sequence).

A note on this clone: The read finishes 3 residues shy of the CDR3 end, and the germline J gene is used to complete it. V is TRBV19 and J is TRBJ2-4; 8 positions match TRBD1. From germline, CDR1 is LNHDA and CDR2 SQIVND (reference sequence). This CDR3 comprises 15 residues. The covered CDR3 bases are TGTGCCAGTAGTATTGGACAGGGACCACGCTATGGT. Amino acid sequence: CASSIGQGPRYG. The entire CDR3 sequence reads CASSIGQGPRYGQYF.

Worth noting for this clone: Read data end 3 residues before the CDR3 end; the end is taken from the germline J gene. This chain connects TRBV19 to TRBJ2-3; 7 nucleotides match TRBD1. The CDR3 is 14 amino acids. From germline, CDR1 is LNHDA and CDR2 SQIVND (reference sequence). The CDR3 protein is CASSIVGGNQPQYF. The CDR3 DNA, read in part, is TGTGCCAGTAGTATAGTAGGGGGCAATCAGCCG.

Turning to this clone: The read comes to an end 3 residues before the CDR3 does, leaving the germline J gene to fill in the end. This chain uses TRBV11-2 with TRBJ1-1, with TRBD1 identical over 9 bases. This CDR3 region has 13 residues. Germline lookup yields CDR1 SGHAT and CDR2 FQNNGV. V shed 5 bases, J shed 7 bases, and the junction held 5 bases outside the gene matches. CDR3 DNA (partial): TGTGCCAGCAGCAGAGGACAGGGGAATGAA. Its protein is CASSRGQGNE. The whole CDR3 region reads CASSRGQGNEAFF.

About this clone: The read terminates 3 residues before the CDR3 end, so the remaining end is supplied by the germline J gene. The chain links TRBV7-2 to TRBJ2-3; tentatively, D is TRBD2 (7 bases). This CDR3 is 13 amino acids long. Germline CDR1 and CDR2: SGHTA and FQGNSA. The germline V and J ends were trimmed by 3 bases and 4 bases, with 8 bases remaining between them. This CDR3 reads CASSFGGPDTQYF. The sequenced part of the CDR3 DNA is TGTGCCAGCAGCTTCGGGGGGCCAGATACG. The full variable domain, completed using reference TRBV7-2 and TRBJ2-3, is GAGVSQSPSNKVTEKGKDVELRCDPISGHTALYWYRQSLGQGLEFLIYFQGNSAPDKSGLPSDRFSAERTGGSVSTLTIQRTQQEDSAVYLCASSFGGPDTQYFGPGTRLTVL.

Notes on this clone: The read ends 3 residues shy of where the CDR3 ends; the end is completed using the germline J gene. The chain employs TRBV19 and TRBJ1-1; D remains unclear. CDR1 is LNHDA, CDR2 SQIVND, per germline (reference sequence). CDR3 length equals 13 residues. The CDR3 spells CAASGSREETAFF. The covered CDR3 bases are TGTGCCGCTAGCGGGAGTCGGGAAGAGACA.

Partial CDR3 DNA: TGTGCCAGTAGCCTAGACGGAAACTATGGC. Translating it yields CASSLDGNYG. The CDR3, in full, reads CASSLDGNYGYTF. The chain is built from TRBV19 and TRBJ1-2; D is undetermined. The read ends 3 residues shy of where the CDR3 ends; the end is completed using the germline J gene. The CDR3 contains 13 residues. The ends were cut back, 6 bases at V and 2 bases at J, with 10 bases in the middle. Germline V gene data show CDR1 as LNHDA and CDR2 as SQIVND (reference sequence).

Note on this clone: The CDR3 extends 3 residues past the end of the read, so its final part is completed from the germline J gene. This chain links TRBV6-1 with TRBJ2-7; D remains unclear. Trimming cost V 3 bases and J 0 bases, with 12 bases left between them. The germline V gene has CDR1 MNHNS and CDR2 SASEGT. The CDR3 totals 15 residues. CDR3 sequence: CASSDSRLSSYEQYF. The DNA read from the CDR3 is TGTGCCAGCAGTGACAGCCGACTTAGCTCCTACGAG.

The CDR3 DNA, read in part, is TGTGCCAGTAGTCCGGACAGTAATGAAAAA. Translation gives CASSPDSNEK. The entire CDR3 is CASSPDSNEKLFF. This chain links TRBV19 with TRBJ1-4, with a possible D match to TRBD1 (6 bases). The read halts 3 residues ahead of the CDR3 end, with the missing end drawn from the germline J gene. The CDR3 totals 13 residues. V was clipped by 5 bases and J by 4 bases, with 8 bases between them. Per the germline V gene, CDR1 is LNHDA and CDR2 is SQIVND (reference sequence).

Points on this clone: The read gets to within 3 residues of the CDR3 end, and the germline J gene fills in the rest. The chain uses TRBV19 and TRBJ1-2; the match to TRBD1 covers 11 bases. Germline V lookup: CDR1 LNHDA, CDR2 SQIVND (reference sequence). V lost 5 bases to trimming and J lost 6 bases; unmatched junction nucleotides: 5. The CDR3 sequence is 14 residues long. CDR3 residues: CASSGRTGGNGYTF. The sequenced part of the CDR3 DNA is TGTGCCAGTAGTGGCCGGACAGGGGGCAATGGC.

About this clone: The CDR3 goes on 3 residues after the read ends, and that part is filled in from the germline J gene. V is TRBV7-1 and J is TRBJ2-1; 10 bases agree with TRBD2. TRBV7-1 is identified as an open reading frame with a role that is uncertain. V trimming: 2 bases; J trimming: 1 base; junction bases outside the gene matches: 20. The CDR3 loop spans 22 amino acids. CDR3 region: CASSSTFLDGPSGRGSYNEQFF. Incomplete CDR3 DNA: TGTGCCAGCAGCTCAACCTTCCTTGACGGACCTAGCGGGAGAGGGTCCTACAATGAG.

To note about this clone: The CDR3 extends 3 residues past the end of the read, so its final part is completed from the germline J gene. This rearrangement joins TRBV19 to TRBJ1-4, with TRBD1 identical over 8 bases. From germline, CDR1 is LNHDA and CDR2 SQIVND (reference sequence). This CDR3 is 15 amino acids long. The CDR3 is CASSSSHRGNSPLFF. CDR3 DNA, as far as it was read: TGTGCCAGTAGTTCCTCCCACAGGGGGAATTCACCA.